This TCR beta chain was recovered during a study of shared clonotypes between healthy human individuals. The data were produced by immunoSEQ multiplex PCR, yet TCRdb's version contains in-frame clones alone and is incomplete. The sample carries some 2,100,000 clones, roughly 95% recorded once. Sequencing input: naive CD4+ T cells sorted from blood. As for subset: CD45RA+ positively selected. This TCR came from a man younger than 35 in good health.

CDR3 nucleotide sequence: TGTGCCAGCAGCGTAGCTCCTCAGAACACTGAAGCTTTCTTT. Protein sequence: CASSVAPQNTEAFF. The chain uses TRBV9 and TRBJ1-1; D is unclear. This CDR3 region has 14 residues. V was clipped by 0 bases and J by 1 base, with 7 bases between them. CDR1 is SGDLS and CDR2 is YYNGEE in the germline V gene. The full variable domain, rest sourced from reference TRBV9 and TRBJ1-1, is DSGVTQTPKHLITATGQRVTLRCSPRSGDLSVYWYQQSLDQGLQFLIQYYNGEERAKGNILERFSAQQFPDLHSELNLSSLELGDSALYFCASSVAPQNTEAFFGQGTRLTVV.